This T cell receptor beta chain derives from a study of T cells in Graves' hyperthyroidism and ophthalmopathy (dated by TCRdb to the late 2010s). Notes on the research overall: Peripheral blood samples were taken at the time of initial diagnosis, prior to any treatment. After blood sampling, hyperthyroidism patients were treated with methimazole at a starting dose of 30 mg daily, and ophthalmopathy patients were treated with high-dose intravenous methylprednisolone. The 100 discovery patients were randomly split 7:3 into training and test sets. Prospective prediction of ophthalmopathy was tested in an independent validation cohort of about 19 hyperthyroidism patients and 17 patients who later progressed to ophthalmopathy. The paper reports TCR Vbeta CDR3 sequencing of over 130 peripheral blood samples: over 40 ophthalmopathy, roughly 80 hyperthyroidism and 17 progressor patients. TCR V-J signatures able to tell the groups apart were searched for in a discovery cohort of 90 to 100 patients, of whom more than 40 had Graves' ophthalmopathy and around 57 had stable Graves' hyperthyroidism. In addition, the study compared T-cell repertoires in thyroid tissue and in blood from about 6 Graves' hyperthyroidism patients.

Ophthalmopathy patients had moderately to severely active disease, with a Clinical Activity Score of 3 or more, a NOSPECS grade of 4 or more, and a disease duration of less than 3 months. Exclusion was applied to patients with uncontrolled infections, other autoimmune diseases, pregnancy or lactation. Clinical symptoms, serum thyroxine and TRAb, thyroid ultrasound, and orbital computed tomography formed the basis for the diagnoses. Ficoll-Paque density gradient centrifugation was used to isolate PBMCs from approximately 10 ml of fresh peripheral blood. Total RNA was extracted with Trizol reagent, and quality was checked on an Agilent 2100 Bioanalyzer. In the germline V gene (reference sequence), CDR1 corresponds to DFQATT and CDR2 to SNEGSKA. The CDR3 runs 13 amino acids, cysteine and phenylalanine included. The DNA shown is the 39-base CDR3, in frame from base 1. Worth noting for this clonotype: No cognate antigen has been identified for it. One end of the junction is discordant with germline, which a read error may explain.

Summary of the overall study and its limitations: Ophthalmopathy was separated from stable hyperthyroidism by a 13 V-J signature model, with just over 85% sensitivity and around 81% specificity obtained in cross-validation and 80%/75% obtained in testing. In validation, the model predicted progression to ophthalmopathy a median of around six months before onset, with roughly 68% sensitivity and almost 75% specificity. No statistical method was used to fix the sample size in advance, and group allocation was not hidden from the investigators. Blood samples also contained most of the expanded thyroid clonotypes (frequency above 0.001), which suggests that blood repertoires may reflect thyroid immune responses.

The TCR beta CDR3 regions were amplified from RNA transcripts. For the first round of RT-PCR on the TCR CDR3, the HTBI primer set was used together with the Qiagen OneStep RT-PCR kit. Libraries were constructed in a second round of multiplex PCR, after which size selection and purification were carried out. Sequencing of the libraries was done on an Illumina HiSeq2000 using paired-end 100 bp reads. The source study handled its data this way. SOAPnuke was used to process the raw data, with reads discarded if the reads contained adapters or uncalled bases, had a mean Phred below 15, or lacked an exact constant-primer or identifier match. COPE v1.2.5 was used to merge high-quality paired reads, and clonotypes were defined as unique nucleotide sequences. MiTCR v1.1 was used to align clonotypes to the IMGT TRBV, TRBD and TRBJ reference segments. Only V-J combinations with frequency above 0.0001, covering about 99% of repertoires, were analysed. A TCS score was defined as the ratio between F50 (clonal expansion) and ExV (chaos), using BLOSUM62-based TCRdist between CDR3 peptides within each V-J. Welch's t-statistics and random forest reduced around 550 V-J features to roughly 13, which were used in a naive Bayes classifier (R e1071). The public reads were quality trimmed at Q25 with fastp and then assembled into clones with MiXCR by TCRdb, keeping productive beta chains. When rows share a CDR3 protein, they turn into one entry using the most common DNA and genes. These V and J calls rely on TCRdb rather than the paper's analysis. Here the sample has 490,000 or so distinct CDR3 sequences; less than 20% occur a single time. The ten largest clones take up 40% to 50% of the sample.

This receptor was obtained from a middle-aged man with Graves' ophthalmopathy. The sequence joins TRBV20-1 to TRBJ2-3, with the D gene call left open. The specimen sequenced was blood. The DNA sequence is TGCGGTGCTCCCCTTCCCGGCACAGATACGCAGTATTTT. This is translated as CGAPLPGTDTQYF.